Below, 26 T cell receptor beta chains from the same sample are listed, as sequenced in a study of blood T cells in healthy people across ages. Primed by a sample-barcoded 5' primer and a J-beta primer mix, a second PCR proceeded for about 6 to 12 cycles. Each CDR3 protein gets one entry after TCRdb re-called the 5' RACE reads with MiXCR. The table lists about 680,000 distinct CDR3 sequences, approximately 50% of them singletons. The specimen sequenced was blood. All receptors derive from a woman aged 55-75 years in good health.

The chain combines TRBV29-1 with TRBJ2-7; 8 bases line up with TRBD1. The length of the CDR3 is 14 residues. Germline CDR1 SQVTM, CDR2 ANQGSEA. Unmatched junction bases numbered 15, after V lost 7 bases and J lost 7 bases. CDR3 in DNA: TGCAGCGCGGCCCGGGACAGGACCTACAATGAGCAGTACTTC. It yields the protein CSAARDRTYNEQYF.

V usage is TRBV9 and J usage is TRBJ2-4, with D perhaps given as TRBD1 or TRBD2 (5 bases each). The J call may be mistaken, given a closer DNA end match to TRBJ2-7. The germline gives CDR1 SGDLS, CDR2 YYNGEE. This CDR3 region has 17 residues. The CDR3, as DNA: TGTGCCAGCAGCGTAGCTCCGGGACGTTCAGGAGTTGACGAGCAGTACTTC. This gives the protein CASSVAPGRSGVDEQYF.

The sample holds a few counts of this clonotype. The genes are TRBV4-3 and TRBJ1-4, with D possibly TRBD1 on 6 matching bases. The V end was cut by 0 bases, the J end by 6 bases, with 11 bases between. The CDR3 loop spans 15 amino acids. Germline V gene lookup returns CDR1 LGHNA and CDR2 YSLEER. CDR3 sequence: CASSQDVSGDEKLFF. The CDR3 bases are TGCGCCAGCAGCCAAGATGTCTCAGGGGATGAAAAACTGTTTTTT.

The rearrangement links TRBV20-1 to TRBJ1-2; 9 nucleotides match TRBD1. The CDR3 is 14 amino acids. V shed 0 bases, J shed 5 bases, and the junction held 4 bases outside the gene matches. Germline CDR1 and CDR2: DFQATT and SNEGSKA (reference sequence). The CDR3: CSARDRTGEYGYTF. The CDR3 DNA follows: TGCAGTGCTAGAGACAGGACAGGGGAATATGGCTACACCTTC.

This chain's CDR3 is CATSREGWETQYF. The CDR3 DNA is TGTGCCACCAGCAGAGAGGGGTGGGAGACCCAGTACTTC. The chain recombines TRBV15 with TRBJ2-5; the D is unclear. Trimming cost V 0 bases and J 5 bases, with 7 bases left between them. Per germline, CDR1 LNHNV and CDR2 YYDKDF (reference sequence). This CDR3 spans 13 amino acids.

The chain recombines TRBV5-1 with TRBJ2-7; either TRBD1 or TRBD2 may supply D (6 bases each). V lost 4 bases, J lost 7 bases, and 15 bases lay in between. The CDR3 is 13 residues long. Germline CDR1 reads SGHRS; CDR2 reads YFSETQ. CDR3 DNA sequence: TGCGCCAGCAGCGCGGGGACAACTAGGGAGCAGTACTTC. Protein product: CASSAGTTREQYF.

V and J are TRBV20-1 and TRBJ2-3; TRBD2 agrees at 7 bases. Germline values: CDR1 DFQATT, CDR2 SNEGSKA (reference sequence). The CDR3 has 13 amino acids. CDR3 sequence reads: CRHGLDGTDTQYF. The CDR3 coding sequence is TGCAGGCACGGACTAGACGGAACAGATACGCAGTATTTT.

The sample holds a few counts of this clonotype. The chain recombines TRBV7-2 with TRBJ2-3, with D uncertain. Germline CDR1 and CDR2: SGHTA and FQGNSA. This CDR3 contains 12 residues. With 5 bases removed from V and 6 bases from J, the gap between germline ends came to 9 bases. CDR3 loop: CASSKGVDTQYF. CDR3 coding DNA: TGTGCCAGCAGCAAGGGTGTGGATACGCAGTATTTT.

This clonotype was counted only a few times. The V and J genes are TRBV10-3 and TRBJ2-7; TRBD1 agrees at 8 bases. Germline lookup yields CDR1 ENHRY and CDR2 SYGVKD. The ends lost 2 bases at V and 2 bases at J; junction bases unmatched: 8. CDR3 length: 16 amino acids. CDR3 loop: CAISEVGTGRTYEQYF. The DNA of the CDR3 is TGTGCCATCAGTGAGGTGGGGACAGGTAGAACCTACGAGCAGTACTTC.

This sequence joins TRBV6-6 and TRBJ2-2; 8 bases align to TRBD2. Germline V CDR1 and CDR2: MNHNY, SVGAGI (reference sequence). The V segment lost 7 bases and the J segment 6 bases; nucleotides outside the gene matches: 4. This CDR3 comprises 13 residues. In DNA form, the CDR3 reads TGTGCCAGCAACCAACTAGCGGCCGGGGAGCTGTTTTTT. Its translation is CASNQLAAGELFF.

There are a few counts of this clonotype. This chain joins TRBV12-3 or TRBV12-4 and TRBJ2-5, with D perhaps matching TRBD1 (5 bases). The length of the CDR3 is 15 residues. V gave up 1 base and J gave up 0 bases, with 9 bases separating them. The CDR3 nucleotides read TGTGCCAGCAGTTTAGACTCAGGGTACCAAGAGACCCAGTACTTC. Translation: CASSLDSGYQETQYF.

This sequence joins TRBV3-1 and TRBJ2-7; 9 nucleotides match TRBD2. Germline V gene sequence: CDR1 LGHDT, CDR2 YNNKEL (reference sequence). The J segment lost 7 bases and the V segment lost 4 bases, leaving 11 bases of the junction unmatched. This CDR3 spans 15 amino acids. CDR3 amino acids: CASSRLAGVDYEQYF. CDR3 sequence (DNA): TGTGCCAGCAGCCGCTTAGCGGGAGTTGACTATGAGCAGTACTTC.

This clonotype has only one observation. The chain uses TRBV5-1 and TRBJ2-2, with D perhaps TRBD2 (6 bases). Germline V gene lookup returns CDR1 SGHRS and CDR2 YFSETQ. The CDR3 totals 14 residues. Trimming shortened V by 9 bases and J by 4 bases, and 16 bases separated the two germline ends. CDR3 residues: CATRGTVSTGELFF. CDR3 coding DNA: TGCGCCACCAGAGGGACTGTGAGCACCGGGGAGCTGTTTTTT.

J is TRBJ2-4 and V is TRBV10-3; unclear D gene. The DNA end favors TRBJ2-7, so the J call may be wrong. This CDR3 comprises 12 residues. Germline CDR1 reads ENHRY; CDR2 reads SYGVKD. CDR3 region: CAISVSVAEQYF. The CDR3 DNA follows: TGTGCCATCAGTGTCTCTGTGGCCGAGCAGTACTTC.

DNA of the CDR3: TGTGCCAGCACGGGGGGGACGCTGCTACGAGTCCAGTACTTC. It is translated as CASTGGTLLRVQYF. This chain joins TRBV2 and TRBJ2-5, with 8 bases matching TRBD2. Germline trimming cut 7 bases from V and 10 bases from J; bases unmatched to any gene: 14. The germline gives CDR1 SNHLY, CDR2 FYNNEI. CDR3 size: 14 residues.

In its sample, this clonotype was seen once. The chain links TRBV28 to TRBJ2-4; 7 bases line up with TRBD2. The J call may be mistaken, given a closer DNA end match to TRBJ2-7. The germline V gene encodes CDR1 MDHEN and CDR2 SYDVKM. The CDR3 is made up of 15 amino acids. CDR3 sequence: CASSSEGLGSYEQYF. Written as DNA, the CDR3 is TGTGCCAGCAGTTCCGAAGGACTAGGCTCCTACGAGCAGTACTTC.

This chain uses TRBV7-9 with TRBJ2-3, with D possibly TRBD1 on 6 matching bases. Deletions cut 9 bases from V and 9 bases from J, with 19 bases between. This CDR3 is built from 13 residues. From germline, CDR1 is SEHNR and CDR2 FQNEAQ (reference sequence). Here the CDR3 reads CARRAGAVETQYF. CDR3 DNA: TGTGCCAGGCGGGCAGGGGCCGTAGAGACGCAGTATTTT.

This clonotype was picked up a small number of times. This sequence joins TRBV6-2 or TRBV6-3 and TRBJ1-2; D gene uncertain. The V gene lost 4 bases and the J gene lost 7 bases, with 22 bases spanning the gap. Looked up from germline, CDR1 is MNHEY and CDR2 is SVGEGT. This CDR3 is built from 16 residues. CDR3 bases: TGTGCCAGCAGTTTCCGCCTTGGAGGGCTGGATTCTGGCTACACCTTC. It codes for CASSFRLGGLDSGYTF.

CDR3 nucleotides: TGTGCCAGCTCACCGTTTACGGGGACGGGCACCTACGAGCAGTACTTC. It encodes CASSPFTGTGTYEQYF. J is TRBJ2-7 and V is TRBV18, with D perhaps matching TRBD1 or TRBD2 (5 bases each). Germline-derived CDR1 and CDR2 are KGHSH and LQKENI. This CDR3 comprises 16 residues. Trimming stripped 3 bases from V and 2 bases from J, with 17 bases between.

This chain uses TRBV20-1 with TRBJ2-7, with D possibly TRBD2 on 6 matching bases. Germline lookup yields CDR1 DFQATT and CDR2 SNEGSKA (reference sequence). The length of the CDR3 is 15 residues. Trimming removed 5 bases from V and 0 bases from J, with 17 bases in between. The CDR3 loop is CSADPGVSHSYEQYF. CDR3 nucleotides: TGCAGTGCTGACCCGGGGGTGTCTCACTCCTACGAGCAGTACTTC.

This chain uses TRBV24-1 with TRBJ1-5; D is perhaps TRBD1 (5 bases). The CDR3 totals 13 residues. Per germline, CDR1 KGHDR and CDR2 SFDVKD. V gave up 4 bases and J gave up 6 bases, with 9 bases separating them. The CDR3 nucleotides are TGTGCCACCAGTGACAGGGATCCTCAGCCCCAGCATTTT. As protein: CATSDRDPQPQHF.

This chain uses TRBV11-3 with TRBJ2-1; the D gene is possibly TRBD1 (5 bases). The germline gives CDR1 SGHNT, CDR2 YENEEA. CDR3 length: 14 residues. V was clipped by 5 bases and J by 6 bases, with 14 bases between them. This chain's CDR3 is CASSPGQVFNEQFF. The DNA for the CDR3 is TGTGCCAGCAGCCCAGGGCAGGTCTTCAATGAGCAGTTCTTC.

This clonotype appeared a few times. The V and J genes are TRBV6-1 and TRBJ2-5, with 8 bases fitting TRBD2. The CDR3 is made up of 14 amino acids. Trimming cost V 8 bases and J 6 bases; bases outside gene matches: 11. CDR1 and CDR2 from the germline V gene are MNHNS and SASEGT. CDR3: CASGPAGDPKTQYF. The CDR3 nucleotides are TGTGCCAGCGGCCCAGCGGGAGATCCCAAGACCCAGTACTTC.

This chain joins TRBV7-2 and TRBJ2-7; 8 nucleotides align to TRBD2. Looked up from germline, CDR1 is SGHTA and CDR2 is FQGNSA. V shed 1 base and J 4 bases; nucleotides not matched to a gene: 9. The CDR3 runs to 16 residues. In DNA, the CDR3 is TGTGCCAGCAGCTTAGGTCCGGGAGGGCCTCGATACGAGCAGTACTTC. It translates to CASSLGPGGPRYEQYF.

This clonotype was seen only a few times. The chain combines TRBV20-1 with TRBJ2-7; 9 nucleotides align to TRBD2. CDR3 length: 15 residues. Germline-derived CDR1 and CDR2 are DFQATT and SNEGSKA (reference sequence). V gave up 3 bases and J gave up 7 bases; unmatched junction bases: 13. CDR3 in DNA: TGCAGTGCTAGTAAGCCTAGCGGGATGGTGGAAGAGCAGTACTTC. Translated: CSASKPSGMVEEQYF.

This sequence joins TRBV6-5 and TRBJ2-5, with 8 positions matching TRBD2. The CDR3 totals 14 residues. Germline CDR1 reads MNHEY; CDR2 reads SVGAGI. V trimming: 5 bases; J trimming: 2 bases; junction bases outside the gene matches: 4. The CDR3: CASSRVAGQETQYF. The DNA of the CDR3 is TGTGCCAGCAGTAGAGTAGCGGGACAAGAGACCCAGTACTTC.